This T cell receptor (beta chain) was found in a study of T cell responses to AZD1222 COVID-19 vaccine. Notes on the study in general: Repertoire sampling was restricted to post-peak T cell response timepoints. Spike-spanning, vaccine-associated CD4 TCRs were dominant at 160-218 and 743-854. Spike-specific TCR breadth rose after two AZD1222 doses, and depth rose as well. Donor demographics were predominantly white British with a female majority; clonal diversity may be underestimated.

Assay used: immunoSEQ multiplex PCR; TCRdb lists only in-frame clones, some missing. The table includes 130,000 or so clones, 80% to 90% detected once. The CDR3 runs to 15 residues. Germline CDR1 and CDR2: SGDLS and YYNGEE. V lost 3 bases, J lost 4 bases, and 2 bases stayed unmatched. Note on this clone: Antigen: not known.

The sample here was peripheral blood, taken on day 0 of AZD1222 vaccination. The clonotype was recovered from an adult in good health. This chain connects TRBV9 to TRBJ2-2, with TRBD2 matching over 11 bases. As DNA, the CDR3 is TGTGCCAGCAGCGGGACTAGCGGGCTCACCGGGGAGCTGTTTTTT. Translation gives CASSGTSGLTGELFF.